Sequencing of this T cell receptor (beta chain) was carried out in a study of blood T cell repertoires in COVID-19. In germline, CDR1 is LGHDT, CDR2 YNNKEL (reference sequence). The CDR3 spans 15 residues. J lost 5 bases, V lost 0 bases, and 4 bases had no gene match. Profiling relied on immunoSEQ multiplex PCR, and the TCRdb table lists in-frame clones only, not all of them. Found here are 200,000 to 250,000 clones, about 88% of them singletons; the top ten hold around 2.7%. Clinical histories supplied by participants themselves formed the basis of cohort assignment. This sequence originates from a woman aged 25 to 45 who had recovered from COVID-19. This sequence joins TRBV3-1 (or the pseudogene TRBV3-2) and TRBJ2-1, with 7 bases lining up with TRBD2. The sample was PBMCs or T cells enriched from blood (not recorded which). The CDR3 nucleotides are TGTGCCAGCAGCCAAGATTGGGCGGGGGACAATGAGCAGTTCTTC. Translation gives CASSQDWAGDNEQFF.